These T cell receptor beta chains were read from a single sample in a study of blood T cell repertoires in COVID-19. Sequenced by immunoSEQ multiplex PCR; TCRdb stores in-frame clones only, minus some. The table includes 220,000 or so clones, about 85% detected once. Sequencing used peripheral blood. These receptor sequences come from a woman in her fifties or sixties who had recovered from COVID-19. CDR3s include the opening cysteine and the closing phenylalanine or tryptophan. D genes are given only for firm matches. Size is omitted from some rows. Given values are once, few, many or a class for expanded clones.

TRBJ2-5 TRBD2 - TRBV30 15 TGTGCCTGGAGTGTGGGAGCGGGATTACAAGAGACCCAGTACTTC CAWSVGAGLQETQYF
TRBJ1-6 - few TRBV7-2 14 TGTGCCAGCAGCTCTTACAGGGAGTATTCACCCCTCCACTTT CASSSYREYSPLHF
TRBJ2-3 TRBD1 - TRBV9 14 TGTGCCAGCAGCCGGGACAGTACAATAGATACGCAGTATTTT CASSRDSTIDTQYF
TRBJ2-1 - - TRBV3-1/TRBV3-2 12 TGTGCCAGCAGCCAATACAACAATGAGCAGTTCTTC CASSQYNNEQFF
TRBJ1-2 TRBD1 - TRBV6-2/TRBV6-3 12 TGTGCCAGCAGTACAGGGGGCAGTGGCTACACCTTC CASSTGGSGYTF
TRBJ1-2 TRBD1 - TRBV18 15 TGTGCCAGCTCGCCGCAGGGGGCGCAGGTCTATGGCTACACCTTC CASSPQGAQVYGYTF
TRBJ1-2 - - TRBV6-6 14 TGTGCCAGCAGCCCCCCCAGTCAGGGGTATGGCTACACCTTC CASSPPSQGYGYTF
TRBJ1-2 - - TRBV5-6 15 TGTGCCAGCAGCTTGGCTCACAGGGTCCTGGGTGGCTACACCTTC CASSLAHRVLGGYTF
TRBJ1-4 TRBD1 - TRBV3-1/TRBV3-2 14 TGTGCCAGCAGACAGGGGTTGGCTAATGAAAAACTGTTTTTT CASRQGLANEKLFF
TRBJ1-1 TRBD1 - TRBV9 16 TGTGCCAGCAGCCTAGGGACAGGGGGCGAGGGAACTGAAGCTTTCTTT CASSLGTGGEGTEAFF
TRBJ2-3 TRBD2 - TRBV5-4 17 TGTGCCAGCAGCCCCCGAGGTAGCGGGGGGGCCAGGGATACGCAGTATTTT CASSPRGSGGARDTQYF
TRBJ1-5 TRBD1 - TRBV19 15 TGTGCCAGTAGTACTTACGGGACAGGGGAACAGCCCCAGCATTTT CASSTYGTGEQPQHF
TRBJ1-6 TRBD1 - TRBV6-2/TRBV6-3 16 TGTGCCAGCAGCACTCGGGACAGGGGGCCAAATTCACCCCTCCACTTT CASSTRDRGPNSPLHF
TRBJ2-7 TRBD1 few TRBV5-4 16 TGTGCCAGCAGCGACGCCACCCGGACAGGGGGCGACGAGCAGTACTTC CASSDATRTGGDEQYF
TRBJ2-2 - - TRBV2 12 TGTGCCAGCAGGACAGACACCGGGGAGCTGTTTTTT CASRTDTGELFF
TRBJ2-3 - - TRBV2 14 TGTGCCAGCAGTGTGGGGACTCGCACAGATACGCAGTATTTT CASSVGTRTDTQYF
TRBJ2-7 - - TRBV7-6 13 TGTGCCAGCAGCTCCCCCCTGGCTCGCGAGCAGTACTTC CASSSPLAREQYF
TRBJ1-2 - - TRBV5-5 13 TGTGCCAGCAGCTCTAGATTAAACTATGGCTACACCTTC CASSSRLNYGYTF
TRBJ2-1 TRBD2 once TRBV9 16 TGTGCCAGCACGCCTAGCGGGGGGGCTATAGGGAATGAGCAGTTCTTC CASTPSGGAIGNEQFF
TRBJ1-1 TRBD1 - TRBV4-1 15 TGCGCCAGCAGCCCCAGGACAGGAGTGAACACTGAAGCTTTCTTT CASSPRTGVNTEAFF
TRBJ1-5 TRBD1 - TRBV7-2 14 TGTGCCAGCAGCCCAGGGACAGACAATCAGCCCCAGCATTTT CASSPGTDNQPQHF
TRBJ1-2 TRBD1 - TRBV19 16 TGTGCCAGTAGTGTAACCAACAGGGGAGGAAACTATGGCTACACCTTC CASSVTNRGGNYGYTF
TRBJ1-3 - - TRBV7-2 15 TGTGCCAGCAGCTTTACAGGGAGATCTGGAAACACCATATATTTT CASSFTGRSGNTIYF
TRBJ2-7 - few TRBV5-1 13 TGCGCCAGCAGCGCAGGTCAGGGGGGCGAGCAGTACTTC CASSAGQGGEQYF
TRBJ1-6 TRBD1 - TRBV3-1/TRBV3-2 16 TGTGCCAGCAGCCAACTTGGGACAGGGGGCAATTCACCCCTCCACTTT CASSQLGTGGNSPLHF
TRBJ1-1 TRBD1 - TRBV3-1/TRBV3-2 15 TGTGCCAGTAGCCGAGGGGGACAGGGGAACACTGAAGCTTTCTTT CASSRGGQGNTEAFF
TRBJ2-7 TRBD1 - TRBV5-1 13 TGCGCCAGCAGGAGGACAGGCACCTACGAGCAGTACTTC CASRRTGTYEQYF
TRBJ1-1 TRBD1 few TRBV29-1 12 TGCAGCGACTTACAGGGGAACTCTGAAGCTTTCTTT CSDLQGNSEAFF
TRBJ2-3 - few TRBV7-6 15 TGTGCCAGCAGCCCACGGGCTAGCGGCACAGATACGCAGTATTTT CASSPRASGTDTQYF
TRBJ2-1 - - TRBV20-1 15 TGCAGTGCTAGTTTTTTTACAGCTAAATACAATGAGCAGTTCTTC CSASFFTAKYNEQFF
TRBJ2-3 TRBD1 - TRBV6-2/TRBV6-3 15 TGTGCCAGCAGTTCCTACAGGGGGCAGGCAGATACGCAGTATTTT CASSSYRGQADTQYF
TRBJ2-3 TRBD2 - TRBV4-2 17 TGTGCCAGCAGCCAAGACCCGACTAGCGGGGGAGTGGATACGCAGTATTTT CASSQDPTSGGVDTQYF